These 5 T cell receptor beta chains came from one sample sequenced in a study of cytomegalovirus exposure and HLA in healthy donors. 13 Jbeta primers and 60 Vbeta primers were used for the PCR. The protocol was immunoSEQ multiplex PCR, while the TCRdb copy is restricted to in-frame clones and leaves out a portion. Here the sample spans around 230,000 clones, 75% to 80% being singletons. Sequencing was carried out using PBMCs. The receptors were sampled from a male donor in good health and CMV-seronegative.

This sequence joins TRBV5-1 and TRBJ2-7; D is perhaps TRBD2 (6 bases). The CDR3 contains 17 residues. The germline gives CDR1 SGHRS, CDR2 YFSETQ. Trimming took off 4 bases at V and 0 bases at J, with 20 bases between the two ends. CDR3 sequence: CASSGAGGKPRSYEQYF. Here the CDR3 DNA reads TGCGCCAGCAGCGGGGCTGGGGGGAAACCGCGCTCCTACGAGCAGTACTTC.

V is TRBV4-1 and J is TRBJ2-7; 8 bases line up with TRBD2. V was pared by 2 bases and J by 3 bases, with 3 bases of the junction left unmatched. The germline CDR1 and CDR2 sequences are MGHRA and YSYEKL. CDR3 size: 14 residues. CDR3: CASSQRTSNYEQYF. The CDR3 DNA reads as TGCGCCAGCAGCCAACGGACTAGCAACTACGAGCAGTACTTC.

The V gene is TRBV28, the J gene TRBJ2-7; 8 bases line up with TRBD1. In germline, CDR1 is MDHEN, CDR2 SYDVKM. The CDR3 consists of 13 residues. V dropped 10 bases and J dropped 3; count of bases not matched to a gene: 8. CDR3 protein: CAIATGVDYEQYF. The CDR3 DNA sequence: TGTGCCATCGCGACAGGGGTAGACTACGAGCAGTACTTC.

Regarding this clone: In the same sample, other DNA sequences code for this CDR3. The gene calls are TRBV7-3 and TRBJ2-3; D is unclear. The CDR3 contains 13 residues. CDR1 SGHTA and CDR2 FQGTGA come from the germline V gene. Between the trimmed V and J ends, which lost 0 bases and 2 bases, there was a span of 3 bases. CDR3: CASSLTYTDTQYF. As DNA, the CDR3 is TGTGCCAGCAGCTTAACGTACACAGATACGCAGTATTTT.

The chain recombines TRBV5-1 with TRBJ1-2, with TRBD1 identical over 10 bases. V lost 4 bases to trimming and J lost 4 bases; unmatched junction nucleotides: 10. CDR3 size: 16 residues. Germline V gene data show CDR1 as SGHRS and CDR2 as YFSETQ. The CDR3 loop reads CASSLSTGGSIYGYTF. The DNA for the CDR3 is TGCGCCAGCAGCCTCTCGACAGGGGGCTCCATCTATGGCTACACCTTC.